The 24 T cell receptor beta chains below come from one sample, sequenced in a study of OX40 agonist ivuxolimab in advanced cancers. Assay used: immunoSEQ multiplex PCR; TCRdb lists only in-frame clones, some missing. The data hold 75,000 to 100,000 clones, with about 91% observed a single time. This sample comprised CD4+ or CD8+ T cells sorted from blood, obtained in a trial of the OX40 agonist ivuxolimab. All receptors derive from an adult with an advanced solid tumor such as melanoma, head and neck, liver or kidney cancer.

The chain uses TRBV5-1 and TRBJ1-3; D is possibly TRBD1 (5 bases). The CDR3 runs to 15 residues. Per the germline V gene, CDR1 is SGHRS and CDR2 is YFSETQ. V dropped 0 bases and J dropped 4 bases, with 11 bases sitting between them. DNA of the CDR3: TGCGCCAGCAGCTTGGACGGGGGAACCGGAAACACCATATATTTT. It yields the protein CASSLDGGTGNTIYF.

The CDR3 coding sequence is TGTGCCAGCTCACCACCTAGTCTCGGGCGGACTGAAGCTTTCTTT. Encoded protein: CASSPPSLGRTEAFF. The chain employs TRBV18 and TRBJ1-1; D gene unclear. This CDR3 region has 15 residues. The ends were cut back, 0 bases at V and 5 bases at J, with 13 bases in the middle. Germline CDR1 and CDR2: KGHSH and LQKENI.

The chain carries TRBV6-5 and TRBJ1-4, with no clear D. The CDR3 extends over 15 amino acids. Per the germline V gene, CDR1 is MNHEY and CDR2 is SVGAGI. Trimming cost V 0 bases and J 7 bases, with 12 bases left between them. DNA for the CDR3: TGTGCCAGCAGTTACTCCTTCGAGGAGGGTGAAAAACTGTTTTTT. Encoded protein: CASSYSFEEGEKLFF.

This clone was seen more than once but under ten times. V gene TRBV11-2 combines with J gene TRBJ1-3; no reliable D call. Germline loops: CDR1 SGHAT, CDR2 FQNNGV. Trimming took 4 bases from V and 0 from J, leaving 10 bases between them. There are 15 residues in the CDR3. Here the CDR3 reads CASSSNQISGNTIYF. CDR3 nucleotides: TGTGCCAGCAGCTCAAACCAGATCTCTGGAAACACCATATATTTT.

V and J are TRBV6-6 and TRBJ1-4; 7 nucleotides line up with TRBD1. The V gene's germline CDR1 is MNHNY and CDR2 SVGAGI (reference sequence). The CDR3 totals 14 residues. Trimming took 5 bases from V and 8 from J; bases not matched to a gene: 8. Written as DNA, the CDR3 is TGTGCCAGCAGTATACCAGGGGGAGACGAAAAACTGTTTTTT. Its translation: CASSIPGGDEKLFF.

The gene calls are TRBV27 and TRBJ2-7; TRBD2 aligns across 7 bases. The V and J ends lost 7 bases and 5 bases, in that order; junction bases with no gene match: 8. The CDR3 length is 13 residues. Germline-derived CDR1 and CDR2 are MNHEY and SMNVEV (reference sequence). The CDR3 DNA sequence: TGTGCCAGCACCCCCTGGGGGGGGAACGAGCAGTACTTC. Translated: CASTPWGGNEQYF.

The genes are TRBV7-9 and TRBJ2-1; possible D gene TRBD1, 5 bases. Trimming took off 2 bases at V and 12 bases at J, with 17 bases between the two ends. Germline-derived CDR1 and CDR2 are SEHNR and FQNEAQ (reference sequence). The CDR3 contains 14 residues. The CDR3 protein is CASSLTAAQTGQFF. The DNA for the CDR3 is TGTGCCAGCAGCTTAACGGCAGCCCAAACAGGGCAGTTCTTC.

CDR3 sequence (DNA): TGCGCCAGCAGCCATCCGGACAGGGGTGGCCAGCCCCAGCATTTT. It is translated as CASSHPDRGGQPQHF. This chain joins TRBV4-3 and TRBJ1-5, with 9 bases matching TRBD1. This CDR3 contains 15 residues. Germline V CDR1 and CDR2: LGHNA, YSLEER. Unmatched junction bases numbered 7, after V lost 3 bases and J lost 7 bases.

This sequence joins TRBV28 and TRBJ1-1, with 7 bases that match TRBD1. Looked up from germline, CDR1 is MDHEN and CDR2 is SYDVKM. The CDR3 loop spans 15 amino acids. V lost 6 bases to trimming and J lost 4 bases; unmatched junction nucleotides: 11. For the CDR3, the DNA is TGTGCCAGCAGCCAGACAGGGTGGATCGGCACTGAAGCTTTCTTT. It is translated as CASSQTGWIGTEAFF. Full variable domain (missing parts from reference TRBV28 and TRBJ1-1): DVKVTQSSRYLVKRTGEKVFLECVQDMDHENMFWYRQDPGLGLRLIYFSYDVKMKEKGDIPEGYSVSREKKERFSLILESASTNQTSMYLCASSQTGWIGTEAFFGQGTRLTVV.

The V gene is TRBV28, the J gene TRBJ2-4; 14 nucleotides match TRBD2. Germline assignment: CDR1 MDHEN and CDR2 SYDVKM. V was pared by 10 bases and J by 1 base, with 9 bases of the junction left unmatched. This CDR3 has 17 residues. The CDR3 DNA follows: TGTGCCACCCGAGGGACTAGCGGGAGACGGGCCAAAAACATTCAGTACTTC. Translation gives CATRGTSGRRAKNIQYF. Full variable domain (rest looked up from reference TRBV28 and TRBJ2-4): DVKVTQSSRYLVKRTGEKVFLECVQDMDHENMFWYRQDPGLGLRLIYFSYDVKMKEKGDIPEGYSVSREKKERFSLILESASTNQTSMYLCATRGTSGRRAKNIQYFGAGTRLSVL.

The CDR3 DNA reads as TGTGCCAGCAGCATGGGGCTCGGGGCCCAGCATTTT. Translation: CASSMGLGAQHF. The chain employs TRBV7-2 and TRBJ1-5; D might be TRBD1 (5 bases). The CDR3 loop spans 12 amino acids. Trimming left V 5 bases short and J 11 bases short, with 13 bases between. CDR1 and CDR2 from the germline V gene are SGHTA and FQGNSA.

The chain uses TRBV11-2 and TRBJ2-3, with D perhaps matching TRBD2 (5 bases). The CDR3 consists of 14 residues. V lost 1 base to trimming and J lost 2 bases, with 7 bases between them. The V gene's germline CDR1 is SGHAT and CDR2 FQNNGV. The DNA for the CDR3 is TGTGCCAGCAGCTTAGGGAGGCTCACAGATACGCAGTATTTT. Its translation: CASSLGRLTDTQYF.

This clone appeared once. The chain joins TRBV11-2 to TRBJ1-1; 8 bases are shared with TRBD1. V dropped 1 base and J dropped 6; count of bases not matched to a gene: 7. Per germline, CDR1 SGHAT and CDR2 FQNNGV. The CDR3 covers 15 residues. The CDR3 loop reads CASSLGTGGLSEAFF. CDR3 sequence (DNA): TGTGCCAGCAGCTTAGGAACAGGGGGGTTATCTGAAGCTTTCTTT.

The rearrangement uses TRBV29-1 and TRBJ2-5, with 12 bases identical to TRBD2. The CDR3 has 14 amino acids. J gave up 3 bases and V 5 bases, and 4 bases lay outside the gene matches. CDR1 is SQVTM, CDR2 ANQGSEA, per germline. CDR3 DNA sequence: TGCAGCGTTTCCAGACTAGCGGGAGAAGAGACCCAGTACTTC. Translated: CSVSRLAGEETQYF.

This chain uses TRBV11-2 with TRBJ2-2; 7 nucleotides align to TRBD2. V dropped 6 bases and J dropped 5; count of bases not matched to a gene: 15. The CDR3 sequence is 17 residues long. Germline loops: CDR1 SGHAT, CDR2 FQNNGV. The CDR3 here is CASSRRKTAGRTGELFF. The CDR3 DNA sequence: TGTGCCAGCAGTCGACGGAAGACAGCGGGACGTACCGGGGAGCTGTTTTTT.

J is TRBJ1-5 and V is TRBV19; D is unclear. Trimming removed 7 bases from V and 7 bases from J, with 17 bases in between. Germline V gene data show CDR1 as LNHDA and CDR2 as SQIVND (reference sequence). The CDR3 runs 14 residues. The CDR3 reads CASNTPGIEQPQHF. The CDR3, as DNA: TGTGCCAGTAACACCCCGGGGATAGAGCAGCCCCAGCATTTT.

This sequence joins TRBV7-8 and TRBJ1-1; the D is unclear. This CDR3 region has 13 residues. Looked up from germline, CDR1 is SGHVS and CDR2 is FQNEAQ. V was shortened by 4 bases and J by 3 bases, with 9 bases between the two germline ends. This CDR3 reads CASSSNQYTEAFF. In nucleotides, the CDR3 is TGTGCCAGCAGCTCAAATCAGTACACTGAAGCTTTCTTT.

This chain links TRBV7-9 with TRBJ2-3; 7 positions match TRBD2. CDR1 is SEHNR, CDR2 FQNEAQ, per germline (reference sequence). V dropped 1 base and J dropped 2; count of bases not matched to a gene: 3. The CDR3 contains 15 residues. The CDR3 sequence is CASSLGSGVTDTQYF. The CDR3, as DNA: TGTGCCAGCAGCTTAGGAAGCGGGGTCACAGATACGCAGTATTTT.

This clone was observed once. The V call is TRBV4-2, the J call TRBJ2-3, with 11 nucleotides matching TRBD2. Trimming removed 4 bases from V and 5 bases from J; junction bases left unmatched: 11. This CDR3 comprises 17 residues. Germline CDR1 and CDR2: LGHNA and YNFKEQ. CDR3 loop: CASSPRGSGRAEDTQYF. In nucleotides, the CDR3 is TGTGCCAGCAGCCCCCGGGGTAGCGGGAGGGCCGAAGATACGCAGTATTTT.

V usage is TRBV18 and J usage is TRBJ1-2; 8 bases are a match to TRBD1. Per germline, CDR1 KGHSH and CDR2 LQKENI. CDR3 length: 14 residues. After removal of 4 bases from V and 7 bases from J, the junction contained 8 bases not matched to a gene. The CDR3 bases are TGTGCCAGCTCACAAATGGACAGGGACAGTGGCTACACCTTC. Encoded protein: CASSQMDRDSGYTF.

This CDR3 is CASSPNSWSSGTYNEQFF. Here the CDR3 DNA reads TGTGCCAGCAGCCCAAACTCTTGGAGTAGCGGGACTTACAATGAGCAGTTCTTC. The chain uses TRBV7-3 and TRBJ2-1, with TRBD2 identical over 8 bases. Germline CDR1 and CDR2: SGHTA and FQGTGA. The CDR3 covers 18 residues. The ends lost 5 bases at V and 4 bases at J; junction bases unmatched: 16.

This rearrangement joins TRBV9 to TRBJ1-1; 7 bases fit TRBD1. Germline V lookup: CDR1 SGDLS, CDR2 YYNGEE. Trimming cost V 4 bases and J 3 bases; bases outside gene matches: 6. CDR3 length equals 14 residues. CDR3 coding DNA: TGTGCCAGCAGCACGCGACAGGGAGACACTGAAGCTTTCTTT. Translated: CASSTRQGDTEAFF.

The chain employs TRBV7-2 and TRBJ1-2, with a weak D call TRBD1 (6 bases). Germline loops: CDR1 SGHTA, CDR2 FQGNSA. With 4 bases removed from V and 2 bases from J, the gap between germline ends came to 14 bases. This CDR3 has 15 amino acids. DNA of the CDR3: TGTGCCAGCAGCTCCCCGGAGCAGGGGAACTATGGCTACACCTTC. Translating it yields CASSSPEQGNYGYTF. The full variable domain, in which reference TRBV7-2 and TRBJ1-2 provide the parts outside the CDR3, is GAGVSQSPSNKVTEKGKDVELRCDPISGHTALYWYRQSLGQGLEFLIYFQGNSAPDKSGLPSDRFSAERTGGSVSTLTIQRTQQEDSAVYLCASSSPEQGNYGYTFGSGTRLTVV.

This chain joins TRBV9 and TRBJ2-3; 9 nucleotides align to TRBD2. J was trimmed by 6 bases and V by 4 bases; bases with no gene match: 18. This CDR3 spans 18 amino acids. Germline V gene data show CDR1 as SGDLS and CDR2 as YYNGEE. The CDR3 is CASSFRQLAGPARDTQYF. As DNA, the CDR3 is TGTGCCAGCAGCTTTAGGCAGCTAGCGGGGCCGGCGAGGGATACGCAGTATTTT.